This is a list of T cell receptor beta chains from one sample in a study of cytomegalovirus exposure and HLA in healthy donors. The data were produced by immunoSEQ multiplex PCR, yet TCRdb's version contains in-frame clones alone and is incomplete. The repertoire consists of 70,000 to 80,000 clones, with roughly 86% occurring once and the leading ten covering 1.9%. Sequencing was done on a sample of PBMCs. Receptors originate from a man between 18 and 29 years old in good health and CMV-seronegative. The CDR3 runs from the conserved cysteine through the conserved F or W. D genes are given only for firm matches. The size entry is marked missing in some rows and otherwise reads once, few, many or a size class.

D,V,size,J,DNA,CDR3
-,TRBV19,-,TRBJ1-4,TGTGCCAGTAGTAGTTCAAGCCCTCGGGAAAAACTGTTTTTT,CASSSSSPREKLFF
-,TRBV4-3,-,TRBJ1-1,TGCGCCAGCAGCCCCCGAGGGAATACTGAAGCTTTCTTT,CASSPRGNTEAFF
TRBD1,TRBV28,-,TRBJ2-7,TGTGCCAGCAGGACGGGACAGCCCTACGAGCAGTACTTC,CASRTGQPYEQYF
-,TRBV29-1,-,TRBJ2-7,TGCAGCGTAGGACACTCCTCCTACGAGCAGTACTTC,CSVGHSSYEQYF
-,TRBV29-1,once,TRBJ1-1,TGCAGCGTTTTCTCTTTCGGGATATTCGGATTTTCTGAAGCTTTCTTT,CSVFSFGIFGFSEAFF
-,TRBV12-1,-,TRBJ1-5,TGTGCCAGCAGCCTTTGCAGGGGGCCTTTCTTCATAGTGGCGGATCAGCCCCAGCATTTT,CASSLCRGPFFIVADQPQHF
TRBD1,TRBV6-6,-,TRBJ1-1,TGTGCCAGCAGCTCATACAGGGGGACGACTGAAGCTTTCTTT,CASSSYRGTTEAFF
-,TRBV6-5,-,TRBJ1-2,TGTGCCAGCAGACCGGGAAACAACTATGGCTACACCTTC,CASRPGNNYGYTF
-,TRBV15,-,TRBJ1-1,TGTGCCACCAGCAGAGACCGGTTTTATGAAGCTTTCTTT,CATSRDRFYEAFF
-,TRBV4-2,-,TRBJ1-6,TGTGCCAGCAGCCCAGGCAACGGGGACATGGGATCACCCCTCCACTTT,CASSPGNGDMGSPLHF
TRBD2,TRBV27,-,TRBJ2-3,TGTGCCAGCAGTTCAGCGTACGGGGGGGAGTCATACACAGATACGCAGTATTTT,CASSSAYGGESYTDTQYF
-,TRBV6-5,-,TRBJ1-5,TGTGCCAGCAGTTACTCGTCGGGGTGGCAGCCCCAGCATTTT,CASSYSSGWQPQHF
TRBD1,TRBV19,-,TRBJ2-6,TGTGCCAGTAGGATTTTACAGGGGGCTGGGGCCAACGTCCTGACTTTC,CASRILQGAGANVLTF
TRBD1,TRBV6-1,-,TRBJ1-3,TGTGCCAGCAGGACAGGGGGACCCATATATTTT,CASRTGGPIYF
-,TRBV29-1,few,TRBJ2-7,TGCAGCGCCCGACCCGGACTGTGGAGCGAGCAGTACTTC,CSARPGLWSEQYF
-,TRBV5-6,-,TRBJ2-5,TGTGCCAGCAGCTCACCCCGGGACACAAGAGGAGAGACCCAGTACTTC,CASSSPRDTRGETQYF
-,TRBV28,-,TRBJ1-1,TGTGCCAGCAGCGAAGGGGGAATGAACACTGAAGCTTTCTTT,CASSEGGMNTEAFF
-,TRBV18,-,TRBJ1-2,TGTGCCAGCTCTCTCGACAGTAACTATGGCTACACCTTC,CASSLDSNYGYTF
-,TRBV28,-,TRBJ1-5,TGTGCCAGCAGCCCAAACGACAGGCTCAATCAGCCCCAGCATTTT,CASSPNDRLNQPQHF
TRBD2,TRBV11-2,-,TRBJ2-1,TGTGCCAGCAGCCCAAGCGGGGGGGCGGGTAGGGAGCAGTTCTTC,CASSPSGGAGREQFF
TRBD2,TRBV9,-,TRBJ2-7,TGTGCCAGCAGCAGACTAGCGGGAGGGCTTGAGCAGTACTTC,CASSRLAGGLEQYF
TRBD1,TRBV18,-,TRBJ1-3,TGTGCCAGCTCACCGATTATGGACAGGGGGCCCTCTGGAAACACCATATATTTT,CASSPIMDRGPSGNTIYF
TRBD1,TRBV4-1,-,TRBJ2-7,TGCGCCAGCAGCCAAGAGTTGGGACAGGGAAACAACGAGCAGTACTTC,CASSQELGQGNNEQYF
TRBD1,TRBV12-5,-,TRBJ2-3,TGTGCTAGTGGGACAGGGGGCTCAGATACGCAGTATTTT,CASGTGGSDTQYF
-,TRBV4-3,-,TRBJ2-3,TGCGCCAGCAGCCTTATGCACCGGGACTTCACAGCGGCTACGCAGTATTTT,CASSLMHRDFTAATQYF
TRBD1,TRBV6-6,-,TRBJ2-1,TGTGCCAGCAGTACGGGACAGGGGGATATCTATGAGCAGTTCTTC,CASSTGQGDIYEQFF
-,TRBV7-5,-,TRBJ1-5,TGTGCCAGAAGCCTAGAGGACAGGGGCAATCAGCCCCAGCATTTT,CARSLEDRGNQPQHF
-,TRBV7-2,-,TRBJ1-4,TGTGCCAGCAGAAGCGAAGGGGGTAGTAATGAAAAACTGTTTTTT,CASRSEGGSNEKLFF
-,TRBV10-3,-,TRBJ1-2,TGTGCCATCAGTGACAACGTCTTCAGGGGAGGGGTAACCTATGGCTACACCTTC,CAISDNVFRGGVTYGYTF
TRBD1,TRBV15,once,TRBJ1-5,TGTGCCACCAGCAGACAAACTACTCGGACAGGACAACATCAGCCCCAGCATTTT,CATSRQTTRTGQHQPQHF
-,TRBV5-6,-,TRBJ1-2,TGTGCCAGCAGCTTGGTGTCCGTTGCTAACTATGGCTACACCTTC,CASSLVSVANYGYTF
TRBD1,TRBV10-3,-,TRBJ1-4,TGTGCCATCAGTGAGAGACAGGGGTGGGCAACTAATGAAAAACTGTTTTTT,CAISERQGWATNEKLFF
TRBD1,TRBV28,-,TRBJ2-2,TGTGCCAGCAGTAAACCGACAGGGCTAAGTACCGGGGAGCTGTTTTTT,CASSKPTGLSTGELFF
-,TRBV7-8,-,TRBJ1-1,TGTGCCAGCAGCTTACAGTCTCCTGAAGCTTTCTTT,CASSLQSPEAFF
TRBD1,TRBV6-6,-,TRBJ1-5,TGTGCCAGCGGGGGACAGGAGATCAATCAGCCCCAGCATTTT,CASGGQEINQPQHF
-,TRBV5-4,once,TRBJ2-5,TGTGCCAGCAGCGGGTTGGGCAGCCAATTTCAAGAGACCCAGTACTTC,CASSGLGSQFQETQYF
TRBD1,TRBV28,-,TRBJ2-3,TGTGCCAGCAGTTCGACTTTCGATCAGGGGGCCGGGACAGATACGCAGTATTTT,CASSSTFDQGAGTDTQYF
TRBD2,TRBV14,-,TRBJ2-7,TGTGCCAGCAGCCAAGGGACTAGCGGCGTCGGTCGCCGAGTCGAGCAGTACTTC,CASSQGTSGVGRRVEQYF
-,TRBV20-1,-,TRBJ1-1,TGCAGTGCCCCAGAGAACACTGAAGCTTTCTTT,CSAPENTEAFF
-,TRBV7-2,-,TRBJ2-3,TGTGCCAGCAGCACCTCCGGGACTTTAATCACAGATACGCAGTATTTT,CASSTSGTLITDTQYF
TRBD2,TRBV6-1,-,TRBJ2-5,TGTGCCAGCAGGGAAACCGGGACTAGCGGGAGCCGTATCTACCGAGAGACCCAGTACTTC,CASRETGTSGSRIYRETQYF
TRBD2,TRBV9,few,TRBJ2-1,TGTGCCAGCAGCGTGGGACTAGCGGCCACCCTTGACAATGAGCAGTTCTTC,CASSVGLAATLDNEQFF
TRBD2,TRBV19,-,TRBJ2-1,TGTGCCAGTAGTCAATTGCTAGCGGGAGGGAATGAGCAGTTCTTC,CASSQLLAGGNEQFF
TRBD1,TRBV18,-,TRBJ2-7,TGTGCCAGCTCACTGGACAGGGGCTACGAGCAGTACTTC,CASSLDRGYEQYF
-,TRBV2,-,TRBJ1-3,TGTGCCAGCAGGATTTCACAGGGCCGTCGAAACACCATATATTTT,CASRISQGRRNTIYF
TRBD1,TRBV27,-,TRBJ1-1,TGTGCCAGTTGGGACAGAACCATGAACACTGAAGCTTTCTTT,CASWDRTMNTEAFF
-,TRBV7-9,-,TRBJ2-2,TGTGCCAGCAGCTTAGTTAGCGGAAACACCGGGGAGCTGTTTTTT,CASSLVSGNTGELFF
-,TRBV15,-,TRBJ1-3,TGTGCCACCAGCAGGATCGGCAGGGCCAGCTCTGGAAACACCATATATTTT,CATSRIGRASSGNTIYF
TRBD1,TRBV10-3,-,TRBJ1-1,TGTGCCATCAGTGATAACAGGGGGCAGGTTGAAGCTTTCTTT,CAISDNRGQVEAFF
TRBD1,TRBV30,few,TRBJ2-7,TGTGCCTGGGGGGACAGGGCAAACGAGCAGTACTTC,CAWGDRANEQYF
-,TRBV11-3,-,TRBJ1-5,TGTGCCAGCAGCTTAGCCCGGACAACGCGGGGTCAGCCCCAGCATTTT,CASSLARTTRGQPQHF
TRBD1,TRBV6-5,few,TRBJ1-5,TGTGCCAGCAGGCCCGACAGGGGAGTTAATCAGCCCCAGCATTTT,CASRPDRGVNQPQHF
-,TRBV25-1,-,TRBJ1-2,TGTGCCAGCAGTGCGAACAGGGCCTGGGGCTACACCTTC,CASSANRAWGYTF
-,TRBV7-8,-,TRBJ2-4,TGTGCCAGCAGCCCCGGTACGAACATTCAGTACTTC,CASSPGTNIQYF
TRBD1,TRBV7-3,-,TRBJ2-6,TGTGCCAGCAGCTCCAGGGGGCTAAGTGGGGCCAACGTCCTGACTTTC,CASSSRGLSGANVLTF